This TCR beta chain was captured by sequencing in a study of blood T cells in healthy people across ages. The study, taken as a whole, reports: When set beside aged donors, long-lived donors presented more naive CD4+ cells and higher diversity. Getting older went along with TCR beta diversity per million T cells dropping roughly linearly. The study could not conclusively compare naive and antigen-experienced cells, given its unsorted PBMCs.

This CDR3 contains 15 residues. Trimming took 5 bases from V and 7 from J; bases not matched to a gene: 8. As concerns this clonotype: Its target is unknown.

Caucasian individuals from Russia who were healthy and aged about 6 to 95 acted as donors. Through a sample-barcoded 5' primer and a J-beta primer mix, a second PCR was run for roughly 7 to 12 cycles. TCRdb analysed the 5' RACE reads with MiXCR anew, one entry per CDR3 protein. The data contain about 800,000 distinct CDR3 sequences, 55% to 70% of them singletons. This TCR was recovered from a man aged 25 to 45 in good health. This chain joins TRBV12-3 or TRBV12-4 and TRBJ2-1, with 10 bases lining up with TRBD2. Material: blood. The CDR3 region is CASSHMSGGANEQFF. CDR3 coding DNA: TGTGCCAGCAGTCATATGAGCGGGGGGGCTAATGAGCAGTTCTTC.